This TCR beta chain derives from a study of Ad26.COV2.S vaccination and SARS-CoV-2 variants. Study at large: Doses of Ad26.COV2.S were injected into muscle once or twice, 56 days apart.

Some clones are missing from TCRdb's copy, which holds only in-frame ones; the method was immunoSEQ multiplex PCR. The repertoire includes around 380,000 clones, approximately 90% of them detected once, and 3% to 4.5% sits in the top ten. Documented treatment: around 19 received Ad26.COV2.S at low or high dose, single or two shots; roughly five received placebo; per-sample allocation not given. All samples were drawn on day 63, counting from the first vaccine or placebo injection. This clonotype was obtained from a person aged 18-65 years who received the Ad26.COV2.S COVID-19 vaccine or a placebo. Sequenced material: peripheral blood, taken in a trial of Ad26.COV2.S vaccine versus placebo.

CDR3 sequence reads: CASSVDREEKLFF. CDR3 DNA sequence: TGTGCCAGCAGCGTCGACAGGGAAGAAAAACTGTTTTTT. The gene calls are TRBV7-9 and TRBJ1-4, with TRBD1 identical over 7 bases. Germline V gene lookup returns CDR1 SEHNR and CDR2 FQNEAQ (reference sequence). V lost 5 bases to trimming and J lost 8 bases; unmatched junction nucleotides: 5. This CDR3 is built from 13 residues.